The 23 T cell receptor beta chains reported below all come from one sample, sequenced in a study of shared clonotypes between healthy human individuals. Repertoires were generated with immunoSEQ multiplex PCR, while TCRdb's copy carries only in-frame clones and drops some. This sample has roughly 2.4 million clones, with roughly 95% found just once. Sample: naive CD4+ T cells sorted from blood. Subset noted: CD45RA+ positively selected. The receptors stem from a man aged 18-30 years in good health.

The rearrangement joins TRBV5-6 to TRBJ2-3, with unresolved D. The V end was cut by 1 base, the J end by 1 base, with 7 bases between. Germline CDR1 reads SGHDT; CDR2 reads YYEEEE. The CDR3 runs to 14 residues. In DNA form, the CDR3 reads TGTGCCAGCAGCTTGTGGCGACGCACAGATACGCAGTATTTT. Translated: CASSLWRRTDTQYF.

In its sample, this clone was seen once. The chain combines TRBV6-5 with TRBJ2-2, with TRBD2 matching 11 bases. The CDR3 is 15 amino acids. Per the germline V gene, CDR1 is MNHEY and CDR2 is SVGAGI. V lost 8 bases and J lost 1; bases outside the gene matches: 3. This chain's CDR3 is CASGGLAENTGELFF. CDR3 in DNA: TGTGCCAGCGGGGGACTAGCGGAGAACACCGGGGAGCTGTTTTTT.

On this clone itself: Sequence at one end of the junction differs from germline and may be a read error. The chain combines TRBV6-5 with TRBJ2-7; 7 bases fit TRBD2. Looked up from germline, CDR1 is MNHEY and CDR2 is SVGAGI. The CDR3 extends over 12 amino acids. The CDR3 DNA is TGTGCCAGCAGTTCACCAAGGGGAGGGGTGGACTTC. This encodes CASSSPRGGVDF.

This chain joins TRBV15 and TRBJ2-1; a weak D match, TRBD2 (5 bases). This CDR3 region has 15 residues. V lost 1 base and J lost 9, with 16 bases in between. Germline lookup yields CDR1 LNHNV and CDR2 YYDKDF (reference sequence). CDR3 amino acids: CATSRAPSGLGEQFF. DNA of the CDR3: TGTGCCACCAGCAGAGCTCCGAGCGGTTTGGGTGAGCAGTTCTTC.

The rearrangement joins TRBV5-1 to TRBJ2-7; 10 nucleotides align to TRBD1. In germline, CDR1 is SGHRS, CDR2 YFSETQ. This CDR3 comprises 16 residues. The V gene end was trimmed by 0 bases and the J gene end by 5 bases; junction bases not matched to a gene: 8. This chain's CDR3 is CASSLGQGAPRNEQYF. The DNA of the CDR3 is TGCGCCAGCAGCTTGGGACAGGGGGCGCCGAGGAACGAGCAGTACTTC.

On this clone itself: Other DNA sequences in the sample encode the same CDR3. The chain links TRBV5-1 to TRBJ1-2; D possibly corresponds to TRBD1 (5 bases). There are 14 residues in the CDR3. V was shortened by 4 bases and J by 0 bases, with 10 bases between the two germline ends. Looked up from germline, CDR1 is SGHRS and CDR2 is YFSETQ. The CDR3 here is CASSPGQSNYGYTF. CDR3 bases: TGCGCCAGCAGCCCCGGACAATCTAACTATGGCTACACCTTC.

The chain couples TRBV4-1 to TRBJ1-4; D gene ambiguous. Trimming left V 3 bases short and J 1 base short, with 9 bases between. The CDR3 extends over 15 amino acids. CDR1 is MGHRA and CDR2 is YSYEKL in the germline V gene. The CDR3 loop is CASSQAVRTNEKLFF. The CDR3 coding sequence is TGCGCCAGCAGCCAGGCCGTAAGAACTAATGAAAAACTGTTTTTT.

V gene TRBV5-1 combines with J gene TRBJ1-4, with D perhaps matching TRBD1 (5 bases). CDR1 is SGHRS, CDR2 YFSETQ, per germline. Trimming took 4 bases from V and 5 from J, leaving 18 bases between them. This CDR3 has 16 amino acids. In nucleotides, the CDR3 is TGCGCCAGCAGCGAGGGCCTCTGGGGCAAAAATGAAAAACTGTTTTTT. It specifies CASSEGLWGKNEKLFF. The complete variable domain, with remaining parts taken from reference TRBV5-1 and TRBJ1-4, reads KAGVTQTPRYLIKTRGQQVTLSCSPISGHRSVSWYQQTPGQGLQFLFEYFSETQRNKGNFPGRFSGRQFSNSRSEMNVSTLELGDSALYLCASSEGLWGKNEKLFFGSGTQLSVL.

The chain has TRBV27 and TRBJ2-7; no clear D gene. CDR1 MNHEY and CDR2 SMNVEV come from the germline V gene (reference sequence). V lost 7 bases to trimming and J lost 2 bases, with 12 bases between them. The CDR3 consists of 13 residues. Written as DNA, the CDR3 is TGTGCCAGCAACCTTGGACGGACCTACGAGCAGTACTTC. This sequence encodes CASNLGRTYEQYF.

The chain couples TRBV9 to TRBJ1-4, with D maybe TRBD1 (6 bases). This CDR3 is built from 17 residues. The ends were cut back, 0 bases at V and 8 bases at J, with 20 bases in the middle. Germline CDR1 SGDLS, CDR2 YYNGEE. CDR3 protein: CASSVEGTLLGGEKLFF. The CDR3, as DNA: TGTGCCAGCAGCGTAGAAGGGACACTTCTAGGGGGGGAAAAACTGTTTTTT.

The J gene is TRBJ1-2, the V gene TRBV30, with D maybe TRBD1 (5 bases). The length of the CDR3 is 13 residues. Germline CDR1 and CDR2: GTSNPN and SVGIG (reference sequence). V dropped 5 bases and J dropped 5 bases, with 15 bases sitting between them. The CDR3 DNA reads TGTGCCTGGTCCGGGACGGATCAATATGGCTACACCTTC. It encodes CAWSGTDQYGYTF. Combining the CDR3 with reference TRBV30 and TRBJ1-2 gives the whole variable domain SQTIHQWPATLVQPVGSPLSLECTVEGTSNPNLYWYRQAAGRGLQLLFYSVGIGQISSEVPQNLSASRPQDRQFILSSKKLLLSDSGFYLCAWSGTDQYGYTFGSGTRLTVV.

The chain links TRBV11-1 to TRBJ2-1; D tentatively reads TRBD1 or TRBD2 (5 bases each). CDR3 size: 14 residues. The V gene lost 3 bases and the J gene lost 7 bases, with 13 bases spanning the gap. Germline V gives CDR1 SGHAT, CDR2 FQDESV (reference sequence). CDR3 nucleotides: TGTGCCAGCAGCTTCCGGGACCGCGGGAATGAGCAGTTCTTC. Encoded protein: CASSFRDRGNEQFF.

The rearrangement uses TRBV10-3 and TRBJ1-2, with 7 bases lining up with TRBD1. This CDR3 has 13 amino acids. The germline V gene has CDR1 ENHRY and CDR2 SYGVKD. V gave up 7 bases and J gave up 4 bases; unmatched junction bases: 6. CDR3 nucleotides: TGTGCCATCACCAGAGGGGGCGGCTATGGCTACACCTTC. Protein: CAITRGGGYGYTF.

The chain has TRBV13 and TRBJ1-2; possible D gene TRBD1, 5 bases. The V end lost 5 bases, the J end lost 2 bases, and 18 bases lay between the germline ends. CDR3 length equals 16 residues. Germline CDR1 reads PRHDT; CDR2 reads FYEKMQ (reference sequence). Written as DNA, the CDR3 is TGTGCCAGCAGCAAAGATGGGGGAGGGAGGAACTATGGCTACACCTTC. Protein product: CASSKDGGGRNYGYTF.

This clone was observed a single time. The chain links TRBV28 to TRBJ1-2, with D uncertain. Germline values: CDR1 MDHEN, CDR2 SYDVKM. The CDR3 runs 14 residues. V shed 2 bases and J shed 4 bases, with 11 bases lying between them. In DNA, the CDR3 is TGTGCCAGCAGTTTAAGCCCCTTCACCTATGGCTACACCTTC. Translated, it gives CASSLSPFTYGYTF.

The rearrangement uses TRBV21-1 and TRBJ1-1; the table's D gene call, TRBD1, was not cross checked with the DNA. TRBV21-1 is described as a pseudogene. The CDR3 loop spans 15 amino acids. CDR3 nucleotides: TGTGCCAGCTGTAAACCGACAGGGATAGATCCTGAAGCTTTCTTT. Protein product: CASCKPTGIDPEAFF.

This chain uses TRBV18 with TRBJ2-1, with 9 bases identical to TRBD2. J lost 3 bases, V lost 6 bases, and 6 bases had no gene match. CDR3 length: 15 residues. Germline V gene sequence: CDR1 KGHSH, CDR2 LQKENI. This CDR3 is CASSPGLAIYNEQFF. The DNA of the CDR3 is TGTGCCAGCTCTCCGGGACTAGCCATCTACAATGAGCAGTTCTTC.

This chain uses TRBV29-1 with TRBJ1-3; D is ambiguous. Germline-derived CDR1 and CDR2 are SQVTM and ANQGSEA. This CDR3 spans 15 amino acids. V was trimmed by 6 bases and J by 0 bases, leaving 15 bases between them. CDR3: CSVSSAGSSGNTIYF. The DNA for the CDR3 is TGCAGCGTATCATCGGCGGGAAGCTCTGGAAACACCATATATTTT.

The sample holds one count of this clone. Other DNA sequences in this specimen translate into the identical CDR3. The chain recombines TRBV5-4 with TRBJ2-7, with a possible D match to TRBD2 (5 bases). CDR3 length: 15 amino acids. V lost 2 bases and J lost 4, with 16 bases in between. Germline CDR1 is SGHNT and CDR2 is YYREEE (reference sequence). In DNA, the CDR3 is TGTGCCAGCAGCTTTCAGGCCGGAGGATCGTACGAGCAGTACTTC. It yields the protein CASSFQAGGSYEQYF.

V usage is TRBV6-5 and J usage is TRBJ2-7, with TRBD2 matching 11 bases. Germline V gene data show CDR1 as MNHEY and CDR2 as SVGAGI. Germline trimming cut 6 bases from V and 7 bases from J; bases unmatched to any gene: 11. This CDR3 region has 15 residues. The CDR3 DNA follows: TGTGCCAGCAGCCGCCGACTAGCGGGGCGCCAAGAGCAGTACTTC. Its protein is CASSRRLAGRQEQYF.

The V call is TRBV28, the J call TRBJ1-4; TRBD1 agrees at 11 bases. In germline, CDR1 is MDHEN, CDR2 SYDVKM. The CDR3 spans 14 residues. V gave up 3 bases and J gave up 11 bases; unmatched junction bases: 5. Written as DNA, the CDR3 is TGTGCCAGCAGTTTTGGGGACAGGGGGGAGAAACTGTTTTTT. Protein: CASSFGDRGEKLFF.

V usage is TRBV19 and J usage is TRBJ1-2; TRBD1 agrees at 9 bases. J lost 5 bases, V lost 3 bases, and 7 bases had no gene match. Germline-derived CDR1 and CDR2 are LNHDA and SQIVND (reference sequence). There are 15 residues in the CDR3. CDR3 bases: TGTGCCAGTAGTATCCCCGACAGGGGGTCTTATGGCTACACCTTC. Encoded protein: CASSIPDRGSYGYTF.

The chain joins TRBV4-3 to TRBJ2-7; D not resolved. The CDR3 has 15 residues. Germline assignment: CDR1 LGHNA and CDR2 YSLEER. The germline V and J ends were trimmed by 0 bases and 2 bases, with 11 bases remaining between them. CDR3 DNA: TGCGCCAGCAGCCAAGAACACAGTTCCCCCTACGAGCAGTACTTC. It yields the protein CASSQEHSSPYEQYF.